This record covers a single TCR beta chain. Based on its abundance in the sample, this clone is medium-sized (0.01 to 0.1%). Base qualities are missing; no much larger clone stands one base away. The data were obtained in a study of graft-versus-host responses after intestinal transplantation (dated by TCRdb to the early 2020s). The study in broad terms: Multivisceral, liver-intestinal, or isolated intestinal transplants were received by the recipients. Anti-thymocyte globulin induction was given to all recipients, followed by maintenance tacrolimus and steroids for two to three years. A cohort of about two dozen intestinal transplant recipients, including one retransplant, was enrolled, and a few patients lacking pretransplant specimens were excluded. Rather than being sequenced by the commercial service, samples from a few later patients were sequenced in-house on an Illumina MiSeq and processed with MiXCR. A peak of at least 4% donor T cells among recipient peripheral blood mononuclear cells was the definition used for donor T cell macrochimerism. After intestinal transplantation, graft-versus-host and host-versus-graft alloreactive T cell clones in the graft, circulation and bone marrow were tracked using bulk TCR-beta CDR3 sequencing. To identify alloreactive clones, pre-transplant mixed lymphocyte reaction products were sequenced and then compared with unstimulated pre-transplant donor and recipient T cells.

To prepare the library, the immunoSEQ multiplex PCR assay was applied. For most patients, genomic DNA was isolated with the Qiagen DNeasy Blood and Tissue Kit and shipped frozen to Adaptive Biotechnologies for TCR sequencing. For most patients, high-throughput TCR-beta CDR3 sequencing of genomic DNA was performed by Adaptive Biotechnologies. As for the original processing: TCR sequencing data were retrieved from Adaptive's ImmunoSEQ software for more than 15 patients, whereas a few other patients were processed with MiXCR and VDJtools. To correct CD4 versus CD8 sorting errors, sequences present in both subsets at a frequency ratio below 5:1 were removed. CDR3 nucleotide sequences shared between donor and recipient were removed because the origin of such sequences could not be assigned. At least 2-fold expansion over unstimulated cells and a minimum CFSE-low frequency of 0.002% (template counts) or 0.001% (read counts) were required for clones to be classified as alloreactive. Clones were considered mappable if detected in sequenced pre-transplant spleen, lymph node, or MLR CFSE-low populations of the donor or recipient. Cumulative frequency of alloreactive clones was calculated as a percentage of all sequences weighted by copy number. Here the immuneACCESS table is served through TCRdb, limited to in-frame sequences with V and J called. Missing clones are a known gap in these copies; in checked studies unresolved V genes cover under half, and the rest lacks a known reason. Clonal size and the V and J genes are those of that table, whereas D and trimming came from the DNA. This sample holds 20,000 to 25,000 clones; 50% to 60% were observed only once. The ten largest account for over 0.9% of the sample.

The study at large found these results: Early after transplant, declines in HvG clones were associated with peak levels of circulating GvH clones. GvH clones were detected in recipient bone marrow, and some appeared earlier in ileal mucosa or blood, consistent with an intestinal mucosal origin. Patients with donor T cell macrochimerism had high GvH to HvG T cell clonal ratios in their allografts. The relatively low number and heterogeneity of intestinal transplant patients limited the conclusions.

Trimming at the junction amounts to 3 bases on V and 7 bases on J, and the germline ends lie 22 bases apart. Counted from cysteine to phenylalanine, this CDR3 has 16 amino acids. The DNA shown is the 48-base CDR3, in frame from base 1. CDR1 and CDR2 are read off the germline V gene as MGHRA and YSYEKL. Interpreted using the paper, the time point label stands for: cells obtained before transplantation from donor or recipient. In mixed lymphocyte reactions, approximately 200,000 CFSE-labeled pre-transplant responders were plated with approximately 200,000 irradiated violet-dye-labeled stimulators and cultured for less than seven days. After the mixed lymphocyte reaction, proliferating CD3+CD4+CFSE-low and CD3+CD8+CFSE-low responder cells were FACS-sorted on a BD Influx sorter.

This TCR derives from a human patient who received an intestinal transplant. The sequencing used alloreactive CD4+ T cells from a mixed lymphocyte reaction culture, collected before intestinal transplant. This specimen's cell subset or site label, interpreted: CFSE-low proliferating T cells sorted from roughly six-day pre-transplant mixed lymphocyte reaction (GvH or HvG direction). The chain couples TRBV4-1 to TRBJ2-7; the D gene is perhaps TRBD1, on 6 matching bases. The DNA reads TGCGCCAGCAGCCATAACCCCGGGACACTGCCTGGAGAGCAGTACTTC. This is translated as CASSHNPGTLPGEQYF.